Listed here are 30 T cell receptor beta chains from one sample, sequenced in a study of OX40 agonist ivuxolimab in advanced cancers. TCRdb's table, derived via immunoSEQ multiplex PCR, lists solely in-frame clones and lacks some. The sample lists around 20,000 clones, just under 85% occurring once. The source was CD4+ or CD8+ T cells sorted from blood, collected in a trial of the OX40 agonist ivuxolimab. The receptors were gathered from an adult with an advanced solid tumor such as melanoma, head and neck, liver or kidney cancer.

The chain employs TRBV6-5 and TRBJ1-2; the match to TRBD1 covers 7 bases. This CDR3 region has 15 residues. V shed 5 bases, J shed 2 bases, and the junction held 8 bases outside the gene matches. Germline loops: CDR1 MNHEY, CDR2 SVGAGI. The CDR3 protein is CASSPTPGQNYGYTF. The CDR3 DNA is TGTGCCAGCAGTCCAACCCCGGGACAGAACTATGGCTACACCTTC.

The chain joins TRBV29-1 to TRBJ2-1, with D unclear. The V gene's germline CDR1 is SQVTM and CDR2 ANQGSEA. The CDR3 has 12 amino acids. The germline V and J ends were trimmed by 4 bases and 4 bases, with 8 bases remaining between them. The CDR3 sequence is CSVVGSYNEQFF. CDR3 in DNA: TGCAGCGTTGTGGGCAGTTACAATGAGCAGTTCTTC.

The rearrangement uses TRBV19 and TRBJ2-7, with D maybe TRBD1 (6 bases). V dropped 4 bases and J dropped 0 bases, with 16 bases sitting between them. The germline V gene encodes CDR1 LNHDA and CDR2 SQIVND (reference sequence). The length of the CDR3 is 16 residues. CDR3 nucleotide sequence: TGTGCCAGTAGTACAGCGACAGGCGGTAGCTCCTACGAGCAGTACTTC. This translates into CASSTATGGSSYEQYF.

The rearrangement uses TRBV2 and TRBJ1-2, with a weak D call TRBD1 (6 bases). Germline V gives CDR1 SNHLY, CDR2 FYNNEI. Trimming left V 9 bases short and J 3 bases short, with 23 bases between. The CDR3 runs to 16 residues. CDR3 DNA: TGTGCCAGTACGAACGGGGCAGACAGGACTTACTATGGCTACACCTTC. Translating gives CASTNGADRTYYGYTF.

The V call is TRBV19, the J call TRBJ1-2, with D possibly being TRBD1 (5 bases). CDR3 length equals 14 residues. V was clipped by 5 bases and J by 2 bases, with 12 bases between them. Per germline, CDR1 LNHDA and CDR2 SQIVND (reference sequence). CDR3 DNA: TGTGCCAGTAGTGGCCTTAGGGGAAACTATGGCTACACCTTC. It encodes CASSGLRGNYGYTF.

Only one count was recorded for this clone. V and J are TRBV9 and TRBJ2-3; 7 positions match TRBD1. The CDR3 covers 16 residues. Per germline, CDR1 SGDLS and CDR2 YYNGEE. The V and J ends lost 3 bases and 3 bases, in that order; junction bases with no gene match: 10. The CDR3 loop is CASSAETGWGTDTQYF. The CDR3 coding sequence is TGTGCCAGCAGCGCGGAGACAGGGTGGGGTACAGATACGCAGTATTTT.

V gene TRBV6-6 combines with J gene TRBJ1-1, with D tentatively TRBD1 (5 bases). Germline-derived CDR1 and CDR2 are MNHNY and SVGAGI (reference sequence). This CDR3 region has 12 residues. The V end was cut by 2 bases, the J end by 8 bases, with 9 bases between. The CDR3 sequence: CASSYGTGEAFF. CDR3 sequence (DNA): TGTGCCAGCAGTTACGGGACGGGAGAAGCTTTCTTT.

The chain combines TRBV2 with TRBJ1-1; 7 positions agree with TRBD1. This CDR3 contains 14 residues. Germline CDR1 is SNHLY and CDR2 is FYNNEI. V lost 3 bases to trimming and J lost 9 bases; unmatched junction nucleotides: 10. CDR3 in amino acids: CASSERAGTEKAFF. The CDR3 DNA follows: TGTGCCAGCAGTGAGAGAGCCGGGACAGAAAAAGCTTTCTTT.

The chain links TRBV29-1 to TRBJ1-1, with 9 bases aligning to TRBD1. CDR3 length: 14 residues. The germline V gene encodes CDR1 SQVTM and CDR2 ANQGSEA. The junction had 11 bases not matched to a gene; V was cut back by 7 bases and J by 5 bases. The CDR3 is CSGLRTGVQTEAFF. In DNA, the CDR3 is TGCAGCGGGCTAAGGACAGGGGTGCAGACTGAAGCTTTCTTT.

The chain couples TRBV28 to TRBJ1-2, with D maybe TRBD1 (5 bases). Germline V gene sequence: CDR1 MDHEN, CDR2 SYDVKM. This CDR3 contains 14 residues. Trimming took 7 bases from V and 2 from J, leaving 14 bases between them. Here the CDR3 reads CASMRTQPNYGYTF. Written as DNA, the CDR3 is TGTGCCAGCATGAGGACACAGCCCAACTATGGCTACACCTTC.

V usage is TRBV6-5 and J usage is TRBJ2-1; D uncertain. CDR1 MNHEY and CDR2 SVGAGI come from the germline V gene. This CDR3 comprises 12 residues. V was pared by 2 bases and J by 10 bases, with 9 bases between. CDR3 residues: CASSYLLGEQFF. CDR3 DNA: TGTGCCAGCAGTTACCTCTTAGGGGAGCAGTTCTTC.

The chain combines TRBV28 with TRBJ1-1; D not resolved. CDR1 MDHEN and CDR2 SYDVKM come from the germline V gene. The CDR3 has 15 residues. Trimming shortened V by 4 bases and J by 0 bases, and 12 bases separated the two germline ends. The CDR3, as DNA: TGTGCCAGCAGTTCCCGGATCACGATGAACACTGAAGCTTTCTTT. Its translation: CASSSRITMNTEAFF.

The genes are TRBV15 and TRBJ2-1; 7 nucleotides agree with TRBD2. Germline V gene lookup returns CDR1 LNHNV and CDR2 YYDKDF (reference sequence). V lost 3 bases, J lost 3 bases, and 11 bases stayed unmatched. The length of the CDR3 is 17 residues. The CDR3 DNA sequence: TGTGCCACCAGCAGTGAGCCCAGCGGGGCGCTCTACAATGAGCAGTTCTTC. This sequence encodes CATSSEPSGALYNEQFF.

The gene calls are TRBV2 and TRBJ2-3, with D unclear. The germline V gene encodes CDR1 SNHLY and CDR2 FYNNEI. This CDR3 comprises 12 residues. Trimming cost V 9 bases and J 5 bases, with 12 bases left between them. The CDR3 DNA reads as TGTGCCAGACCGTCCCTAGAAGATACGCAGTATTTT. The encoded protein is CARPSLEDTQYF.

The gene calls are TRBV28 and TRBJ1-1; tentatively, D is TRBD1 (6 bases). Trimming shortened V by 1 base and J by 1 base, and 13 bases separated the two germline ends. Germline CDR1 and CDR2: MDHEN and SYDVKM. The CDR3 loop spans 16 amino acids. CDR3 DNA sequence: TGTGCCAGCAGTTTATCTCAGGGGTGGCAGAACACTGAAGCTTTCTTT. Residues: CASSLSQGWQNTEAFF. The variable domain in full, with the rest retrieved from reference TRBV28 and TRBJ1-1, is DVKVTQSSRYLVKRTGEKVFLECVQDMDHENMFWYRQDPGLGLRLIYFSYDVKMKEKGDIPEGYSVSREKKERFSLILESASTNQTSMYLCASSLSQGWQNTEAFFGQGTRLTVV.

The rearrangement links TRBV6-6 to TRBJ1-1, with no clear D. Germline V lookup: CDR1 MNHNY, CDR2 SVGAGI (reference sequence). This CDR3 has 16 amino acids. The V end lost 2 bases, the J end lost 5 bases, and 18 bases lay between the germline ends. The CDR3 DNA reads TGTGCCAGCAGTTACCCGAGGGAGGCCGGGGAAACTGAAGCTTTCTTT. The encoded protein is CASSYPREAGETEAFF.

This clone is a singleton in its sample. The V call is TRBV28, the J call TRBJ2-5; possibly TRBD2 for D (6 bases). V was trimmed by 6 bases and J by 2 bases, leaving 13 bases between them. Germline V gene data show CDR1 as MDHEN and CDR2 as SYDVKM. The CDR3 runs to 14 residues. CDR3 bases: TGTGCCAGCAGCCCACTGGAGGGGCAAGAGACCCAGTACTTC. It translates to CASSPLEGQETQYF.

The chain links TRBV4-3 to TRBJ1-1; D remains ambiguous. The CDR3 has 13 residues. V lost 0 bases to trimming and J lost 4 bases, with 6 bases between them. Germline V gene data show CDR1 as LGHNA and CDR2 as YSLEER. This CDR3 reads CASSQDLGTEAFF. The DNA for the CDR3 is TGCGCCAGCAGCCAAGATTTAGGCACTGAAGCTTTCTTT.

The chain joins TRBV2 to TRBJ1-3; the D gene is possibly TRBD1 (6 bases). The germline CDR1 and CDR2 sequences are SNHLY and FYNNEI. The CDR3 runs to 16 residues. Trimming removed 0 bases at V and 4 bases at J, with 13 bases between. The CDR3 region is CASSEATAGVGNTIYF. The CDR3 region has the DNA TGTGCCAGCAGTGAAGCAACGGCAGGGGTCGGAAACACCATATATTTT.

This chain connects TRBV2 to TRBJ1-5; D is uncertain. CDR1 is SNHLY, CDR2 FYNNEI, per germline. The CDR3 extends over 14 amino acids. The ends were cut back, 3 bases at V and 0 bases at J, with 6 bases in the middle. CDR3 region: CASSDSYSNQPQHF. The CDR3 nucleotides read TGTGCCAGCAGTGATAGTTATAGCAATCAGCCCCAGCATTTT.

This chain joins TRBV27 and TRBJ2-3; 8 positions match TRBD2. CDR1 is MNHEY, CDR2 SMNVEV, per germline (reference sequence). The V segment lost 6 bases and the J segment 4 bases; nucleotides outside the gene matches: 9. This CDR3 contains 15 residues. CDR3 DNA: TGTGCCAGCAGCCTACTGGGACTAGTCTCAGATACGCAGTATTTT. Its protein is CASSLLGLVSDTQYF.

This chain uses TRBV4-1 with TRBJ1-1; TRBD1 might be the D (6 bases). Germline V gene sequence: CDR1 MGHRA, CDR2 YSYEKL. V was pared by 0 bases and J by 1 base, with 21 bases between. CDR3 size: 19 residues. Here the CDR3 reads CASSQDPGTHDWANTEAFF. The CDR3 DNA is TGCGCCAGCAGCCAAGATCCCGGGACACACGATTGGGCGAACACTGAAGCTTTCTTT.

V gene TRBV19 combines with J gene TRBJ2-3; TRBD2 is a possible D gene (7 bases). CDR3 size: 16 residues. V gave up 6 bases and J gave up 3 bases, with 19 bases separating them. CDR1 LNHDA and CDR2 SQIVND come from the germline V gene (reference sequence). As DNA, the CDR3 is TGTGCCAGTAGACCCACGGGGGGCGCGAGGACAGATACGCAGTATTTT. Translating it yields CASRPTGGARTDTQYF.

The table lists this clone with a few counts. DNA for the CDR3: TGTGCCAGCAGCCCGCGGGATGGTAATTACGAGCAGTACTTC. It translates to CASSPRDGNYEQYF. J is TRBJ2-7 and V is TRBV5-6; tentatively, D is TRBD2 (6 bases). V lost 4 bases to trimming and J lost 4 bases, with 15 bases between them. The CDR3 has 14 residues. Germline CDR1 SGHDT, CDR2 YYEEEE.

The rearrangement links TRBV7-6 to TRBJ2-3; no reliable D call. The germline V gene has CDR1 SGHVS and CDR2 FNYEAQ. The CDR3 covers 17 residues. Trimming left V 2 bases short and J 0 bases short, with 15 bases between. The CDR3 reads CASSLSPSGPSTDTQYF. The CDR3 bases are TGTGCCAGCAGCTTATCCCCCTCGGGCCCTAGCACAGATACGCAGTATTTT.

This clone occurred once. The chain combines TRBV13 with TRBJ1-2; TRBD1 is a possible D gene (5 bases). Germline CDR1 reads PRHDT; CDR2 reads FYEKMQ (reference sequence). This CDR3 is built from 13 residues. The V end was cut by 3 bases, the J end by 4 bases, with 9 bases between. CDR3 DNA sequence: TGTGCCAGCAGCTTCCAGGGTACCTATGGCTACACCTTC. Residues: CASSFQGTYGYTF.

The rearrangement links TRBV19 to TRBJ1-2; 11 bases are shared with TRBD1. This CDR3 has 15 residues. V gave up 5 bases and J gave up 8 bases; unmatched junction bases: 10. CDR1 LNHDA and CDR2 SQIVND come from the germline V gene (reference sequence). In DNA, the CDR3 is TGTGCCAGTAGTCCAAGGACAGGGGGCATCATAGGCTACACCTTC. Encoded protein: CASSPRTGGIIGYTF.

This sequence joins TRBV6-5 and TRBJ1-2; possible D gene TRBD1, 5 bases. Germline V gene data show CDR1 as MNHEY and CDR2 as SVGAGI. With 0 bases removed from V and 2 bases from J, the gap between germline ends came to 10 bases. There are 15 residues in the CDR3. The CDR3 DNA sequence: TGTGCCAGCAGTTACTCCGCGGGGGGGAACTATGGCTACACCTTC. Protein: CASSYSAGGNYGYTF.

This clone was counted a single time. This chain joins TRBV28 and TRBJ2-5, with D possibly matching TRBD1 (6 bases). CDR1 is MDHEN, CDR2 SYDVKM, per germline. Trimming left V 6 bases short and J 3 bases short, with 14 bases between. The CDR3 has 14 amino acids. In nucleotides, the CDR3 is TGTGCCAGCAGCCCCAGGGGAATAGAAGAGACCCAGTACTTC. This codes for CASSPRGIEETQYF.

This clone was seen only once. J is TRBJ2-5 and V is TRBV27; D perhaps matches TRBD1 (5 bases). CDR1 and CDR2 from the germline V gene are MNHEY and SMNVEV (reference sequence). The CDR3 is 15 residues long. The germline V and J ends were trimmed by 6 bases and 5 bases, with 19 bases remaining between them. The CDR3: CASRGLGYGPETQYF. CDR3 sequence (DNA): TGTGCCAGCAGGGGGCTGGGCTACGGGCCGGAGACCCAGTACTTC.